This is a list of T cell receptor beta chains from one sample in a study of T cell responses to AZD1222 COVID-19 vaccine. Repertoires were generated with immunoSEQ multiplex PCR, while TCRdb's copy carries only in-frame clones and drops some. The sample yields approximately 160,000 clones, 85% to 95% seen once. The input for sequencing was peripheral blood, taken on day 0 of AZD1222 vaccination. The receptors derive from an adult in good health. CDR3s include the opening cysteine and the closing phenylalanine or tryptophan. A D gene is named only where the DNA matches it firmly. For some rows the clone size is stated as once, few or many, or as a class when expanded; others skip it.

V gene,clone size,J gene,D gene,CDR3 protein,CDR3 DNA
TRBV24-1,.,TRBJ2-5,.,CATSSSGLFGETQYF,TGTGCCACCAGCAGCTCCGGACTTTTTGGAGAGACCCAGTACTTC
TRBV2,.,TRBJ1-6,TRBD1,CASRGQGHSPLHF,TGTGCCAGCAGGGGACAGGGTCATTCACCCCTCCACTTT
TRBV6-5,.,TRBJ1-2,TRBD1,CASRALTGLDYGYTF,TGTGCCAGCAGGGCCTTGACAGGGTTGGACTATGGCTACACCTTC
TRBV19,.,TRBJ1-2,.,CASSIPGANYGYTF,TGTGCCAGTAGTATTCCGGGGGCCAACTATGGCTACACCTTC
TRBV5-1,.,TRBJ2-7,.,CASSLEGSGYEQYF,TGCGCCAGCAGCTTGGAAGGGTCGGGCTACGAGCAGTACTTC
TRBV11-2,.,TRBJ2-7,.,CASSPDLGEDSYEQYF,TGTGCCAGCAGCCCCGACTTAGGGGAGGACTCCTACGAGCAGTACTTC
TRBV28,.,TRBJ2-1,TRBD2,CASSLSSSGWGEQFF,TGTGCCAGCAGTTTAAGCTCTAGCGGGTGGGGAGAGCAGTTCTTC
TRBV2,.,TRBJ1-2,TRBD1,CASSGGQGFGYTF,TGTGCCAGCAGTGGAGGACAGGGATTTGGCTACACCTTC
TRBV20-1,.,TRBJ2-1,.,CSASKGFGPYNEQFF,TGCAGTGCTAGTAAGGGGTTCGGACCCTACAATGAGCAGTTCTTC
TRBV2,once,TRBJ1-5,.,CASRFEPNQPQHF,TGTGCCAGCCGTTTCGAACCCAATCAGCCCCAGCATTTT
TRBV28,.,TRBJ2-7,TRBD1,CASSSPGQGSSYEQYF,TGTGCCAGCAGTTCCCCCGGACAGGGGAGCTCCTACGAGCAGTACTTC
TRBV19,.,TRBJ1-2,TRBD1,CASSRDSYGYTF,TGTGCCAGTAGCCGGGACAGCTATGGCTACACCTTC
TRBV2,once,TRBJ2-7,.,CASSEMGYEQYF,TGTGCCAGCAGTGAGATGGGCTACGAGCAGTACTTC
TRBV5-1,.,TRBJ1-1,.,CASSLESPRNTEAFF,TGCGCCAGCAGCTTGGAATCCCCTAGGAACACTGAAGCTTTCTTT
TRBV7-3,.,TRBJ2-1,TRBD2,CASSITSGSYNEQFF,TGTGCCAGCAGCATAACTAGCGGGAGTTACAATGAGCAGTTCTTC
TRBV15,once,TRBJ1-2,.,CATSRDLGEPNYGYTF,TGTGCCACCAGCAGAGATCTCGGGGAGCCTAACTATGGCTACACCTTC
TRBV6-6,once,TRBJ1-1,TRBD1,CASSDRTEAFF,TGTGCCAGTTCGGACAGGACTGAAGCTTTCTTT
TRBV19,few,TRBJ2-7,.,CASSIRPASEQYF,TGTGCCAGTAGTATAAGGCCCGCAAGCGAGCAGTACTTC
TRBV6-5,.,TRBJ2-2,.,CASSYTGLSEGGELFF,TGTGCCAGCAGTTACACCGGACTCTCCGAGGGCGGGGAGCTGTTTTTT
TRBV5-1,.,TRBJ2-3,.,CASRQGRLGTQYF,TGCGCCAGCAGGCAGGGTCGCTTGGGTACGCAGTATTTT
TRBV20-1,.,TRBJ2-2,.,CSASGGLTPGGTGELFF,TGCAGTGCTAGTGGGGGACTCACCCCTGGGGGCACCGGGGAGCTGTTTTTT
TRBV7-9,.,TRBJ1-1,.,CASNPTENTEAFF,TGTGCCAGCAATCCGACAGAAAACACTGAAGCTTTCTTT
TRBV28,.,TRBJ2-4,.,CASSLSKNPWAAKNIQYF,TGTGCCAGCAGTTTATCCAAGAACCCGTGGGCGGCCAAAAACATTCAGTACTTC
TRBV13,.,TRBJ2-7,TRBD2,CASSPRGSGSYEQYF,TGTGCCAGCAGCCCACGTGGTAGCGGGTCCTACGAGCAGTACTTC
TRBV30,.,TRBJ2-3,.,CAWRLGLVLADTQYF,TGTGCCTGGAGGCTTGGGCTAGTGCTTGCAGATACGCAGTATTTT
TRBV11-2,.,TRBJ2-7,.,CASSSWVGEQYF,TGTGCCAGCAGCTCCTGGGTAGGGGAGCAGTACTTC